This TCR beta chain was retrieved from a study of blood T cell repertoires in COVID-19. Study at large: Nucleic acid was either cDNA or gDNA, and it came from T cells, B-cell-depleted T cells, or PBMCs.

Across about two dozen US areas, participants ranged in age from roughly 18 to 95 years. Assignment of participants to cohorts was predicated upon participant-reported clinical history. In the authors' workflow: Reference gene primer amplification gave estimated nucleated cell counts. Method: immunoSEQ multiplex PCR; TCRdb's copy keeps in-frame clones and lacks some. That table is the source of V, J and clone size, and D and trimming were worked out from the DNA. The sample records 120,000 to 150,000 clones, approximately 88% being singletons. This clone was seen just once. Sequencing used PBMCs or T cells enriched from blood (not recorded which). The clonotype comes from a woman aged 25-40 years with acute COVID-19.

This CDR3 reads CASSLELTVSADTQYF. The CDR3 region has the DNA TGTGCCAGCAGCTTAGAACTCACCGTCAGCGCAGATACGCAGTATTTT. V and J are TRBV11-1 and TRBJ2-3; D unclear. Germline V lookup: CDR1 SGHAT, CDR2 FQDESV (reference sequence). V lost 1 base and J lost 4, with 15 bases in between. CDR3 length equals 16 residues.